The 21 T cell receptor beta chains given below trace back to one sample, sequenced in a study of human T cells and chemical hapten exposure. Noted time point: patch test 2, 6 weeks after DPC sensitization. Sample treatment: therapeutic diphenylcyclopropenone sensitization with weekly scalp DPC. TCRdb fed the RACE reads into MiXCR, producing one record per CDR3 protein. Found here are about 40,000 distinct CDR3 sequences, over 3% of them singletons; the top ten hold about 6.7%. The material was whole blood, obtained in connection with sensitization to the hapten diphenylcyclopropenone (DPC). All receptors derive from a man aged 35 to 55 with alopecia areata. Some clones in this sample may be carry-over from other donors' samples.

This clonotype was seen ten or more times. The genes are TRBV20-1 and TRBJ2-6, with TRBD1 as a possible D gene (6 bases). There are 13 residues in the CDR3. The V gene's germline CDR1 is DFQATT and CDR2 SNEGSKA (reference sequence). With 6 bases removed from V and 2 bases from J, the gap between germline ends came to 8 bases. The CDR3 coding sequence is TGCAGTGCAGGGGGAGCTGGGGCCAACGTCCTGACTTTC. The encoded protein is CSAGGAGANVLTF.

This clonotype occurred many times. The chain couples TRBV19 to TRBJ2-4; D unresolved. With 5 bases removed from V and 5 bases from J, the gap between germline ends came to 10 bases. The germline gives CDR1 LNHDA, CDR2 SQIVND (reference sequence). The CDR3 is 13 residues long. The CDR3 DNA is TGTGCCAGTAGTTTGTACCACCAAAACATTCAGTACTTC. It codes for CASSLYHQNIQYF.

This clonotype was seen at least ten times. The V call is TRBV3-1, the J call TRBJ2-1, with a possible D match to TRBD2 (5 bases). The CDR3 runs 13 residues. Germline CDR1 LGHDT, CDR2 YNNKEL (reference sequence). V gave up 4 bases and J gave up 6 bases, with 10 bases separating them. CDR3 in DNA: TGTGCCAGCAGCCGCCTTCTAGCCAATGAGCAGTTCTTC. Protein product: CASSRLLANEQFF.

This clonotype was observed many times. The genes are TRBV10-2 and TRBJ2-1; D may be TRBD1 (6 bases). This CDR3 is built from 16 residues. The germline gives CDR1 WSHSY, CDR2 SAAADI. The ends were cut back, 7 bases at V and 4 bases at J, with 20 bases in the middle. The DNA of the CDR3 is TGCGCCAGCATTACCGCCCTGGGGGCGCGATACAATGAGCAGTTCTTC. Its translation: CASITALGARYNEQFF.

Many counts were recorded for this clonotype. This sequence joins TRBV5-1 and TRBJ1-1; D ambiguous. The CDR3 consists of 14 residues. Germline V CDR1 and CDR2: SGHRS, YFSETQ. The V gene lost 4 bases and the J gene lost 9 bases, with 19 bases spanning the gap. The CDR3 sequence: CASSVSDPGMKAFF. In nucleotides, the CDR3 is TGCGCCAGCAGCGTATCAGACCCGGGGATGAAAGCTTTCTTT. Full variable domain (rest looked up from reference TRBV5-1 and TRBJ1-1): KAGVTQTPRYLIKTRGQQVTLSCSPISGHRSVSWYQQTPGQGLQFLFEYFSETQRNKGNFPGRFSGRQFSNSRSEMNVSTLELGDSALYLCASSVSDPGMKAFFGQGTRLTVV.

This clonotype was recorded at least ten times. The chain links TRBV7-2 to TRBJ2-7; D gene unclear. Germline V gene sequence: CDR1 SGHTA, CDR2 FQGNSA. V gave up 1 base and J gave up 2 bases, with 6 bases separating them. The CDR3 extends over 13 amino acids. The CDR3 loop is CASSLDYTYEQYF. The DNA for the CDR3 is TGTGCCAGCAGCTTAGACTACACCTACGAGCAGTACTTC.

This clonotype has a handful of counts. The V gene is TRBV5-1, the J gene TRBJ2-7; either TRBD1 or TRBD2 may supply D (5 bases each). The CDR3 has 14 residues. CDR1 and CDR2 from the germline V gene are SGHRS and YFSETQ. V shed 5 bases and J shed 2 bases, with 14 bases lying between them. The CDR3 DNA sequence: TGCGCCAGCAGATCTTCCGGGGCGACCTACGAGCAGTACTTC. Its protein product is CASRSSGATYEQYF.

This clonotype was seen at least ten times. V gene TRBV20-1 combines with J gene TRBJ2-5; D tentatively fits TRBD1 or TRBD2 (5 bases each). Germline V lookup: CDR1 DFQATT, CDR2 SNEGSKA (reference sequence). The V end lost 3 bases, the J end lost 5 bases, and 10 bases lay between the germline ends. The CDR3 contains 12 residues. The CDR3 region has the DNA TGCAGTGCTAGTGGGGGACGGGAGACCCAGTACTTC. This sequence encodes CSASGGRETQYF.

The table lists this clonotype with many counts. The rearrangement joins TRBV6-5 to TRBJ2-1; D remains unclear. Trimming pared 2 bases from V and 5 bases from J, leaving 13 bases between. This CDR3 has 15 residues. Germline values: CDR1 MNHEY, CDR2 SVGAGI. As DNA, the CDR3 is TGTGCCAGCAGTTACCGGCCTATTCAGAACAATGAGCAGTTCTTC. This gives the protein CASSYRPIQNNEQFF.

This clonotype has ten or more counts. This rearrangement joins TRBV7-3 to TRBJ2-7; TRBD2 aligns across 9 bases. The V and J ends lost 5 bases and 6 bases, in that order; junction bases with no gene match: 5. Looked up from germline, CDR1 is SGHTA and CDR2 is FQGTGA. The CDR3 contains 13 residues. CDR3 amino acids: CASSPSGVREQYF. The CDR3 region has the DNA TGTGCCAGCAGCCCTAGCGGGGTCCGCGAGCAGTACTTC.

In this sample, this clonotype turned up many times. This chain joins TRBV20-1 and TRBJ2-7, with TRBD2 matching over 10 bases. J gave up 7 bases and V 4 bases, and 10 bases lay outside the gene matches. The CDR3 contains 14 residues. Germline lookup yields CDR1 DFQATT and CDR2 SNEGSKA (reference sequence). CDR3 region: CSATLAGVSGEQYF. In nucleotides, the CDR3 is TGCAGTGCTACCCTAGCGGGAGTTAGTGGAGAGCAGTACTTC.

The table lists this clonotype with many counts. The V and J genes are TRBV11-3 and TRBJ2-1, with a possible D match to TRBD2 (5 bases). Germline loops: CDR1 SGHNT, CDR2 YENEEA. There are 16 residues in the CDR3. The V gene lost 4 bases and the J gene lost 3 bases, with 16 bases spanning the gap. The CDR3 is CASSSEASLFYNEQFF. The CDR3 DNA reads as TGTGCCAGCAGCTCCGAAGCTAGCCTTTTCTACAATGAGCAGTTCTTC.

J is TRBJ2-7 and V is TRBV7-9; a weak D match, TRBD1 (5 bases). The CDR3 has 16 residues. Germline CDR1 reads SEHNR; CDR2 reads FQNEAQ (reference sequence). Trimming pared 1 base from V and 6 bases from J, leaving 19 bases between. The chain's CDR3 is CASSLGLLGHLSEQYF. The DNA for the CDR3 is TGTGCCAGCAGCTTAGGGTTGTTAGGACACCTCAGCGAGCAGTACTTC. Complete variable domain (other parts from reference TRBV7-9 and TRBJ2-7): DTGVSQNPRHKITKRGQNVTFRCDPISEHNRLYWYRQTLGQGPEFLTYFQNEAQLEKSRLLSDRFSAERPKGSFSTLEIQRTEQGDSAMYLCASSLGLLGHLSEQYFGPGTRLTVT.

This clonotype was seen at least ten times. This chain connects TRBV12-3 or TRBV12-4 to TRBJ2-7; D gene ambiguous. The CDR3 has 14 residues. The V end lost 6 bases, the J end lost 3 bases, and 15 bases lay between the germline ends. CDR3 loop: CASSLGSVSYEQYF. The DNA of the CDR3 is TGTGCCAGCAGCCTAGGGTCAGTTAGCTACGAGCAGTACTTC.

This clonotype was recorded many times. This chain links TRBV12-3 or TRBV12-4 with TRBJ2-1, with D unclear. The CDR3 has 13 amino acids. Trimming cost V 5 bases and J 5 bases, with 10 bases left between them. CDR3 DNA sequence: TGTGCCAGCAGTGACTCGTTCGACAATGAGCAGTTCTTC. This sequence encodes CASSDSFDNEQFF.

This clonotype was counted many times. The rearrangement uses TRBV2 and TRBJ2-7; 7 nucleotides agree with TRBD1. V trimming: 6 bases; J trimming: 6 bases; junction bases outside the gene matches: 8. The germline gives CDR1 SNHLY, CDR2 FYNNEI. CDR3 length: 13 amino acids. CDR3 in amino acids: CASRATGLGEQYF. CDR3 DNA: TGTGCCAGCAGGGCGACAGGGCTAGGCGAGCAGTACTTC.

The table lists this clonotype with many counts. The CDR3 nucleotides are TGTGCCACCAGCAGAGATTTAGGGGAGACCCAGTACTTC. Translated: CATSRDLGETQYF. The rearrangement joins TRBV15 to TRBJ2-5; D unresolved. The germline V and J ends were trimmed by 0 bases and 5 bases, with 7 bases remaining between them. CDR1 is LNHNV and CDR2 is YYDKDF in the germline V gene (reference sequence). The CDR3 is 13 amino acids.

This clonotype occurred many times. In DNA form, the CDR3 reads TGCGCCAGCAGTCACGAGGCGGACGCTAGGGATGAGCAGTTCTTC. Amino acids: CASSHEADARDEQFF. The chain has TRBV4-3 and TRBJ2-1, with D hard to call. Trimming pared 6 bases from V and 8 bases from J, leaving 20 bases between. The germline CDR1 and CDR2 sequences are LGHNA and YSLEER. This CDR3 region has 15 residues.

This clonotype was observed at least ten times. The genes are TRBV19 and TRBJ2-6, with unresolved D. The CDR3 has 17 residues. Trimming cost V 5 bases and J 0 bases, with 14 bases left between them. Germline CDR1 LNHDA, CDR2 SQIVND (reference sequence). The CDR3 loop reads CASSGGTQSSGANVLTF. In DNA form, the CDR3 reads TGTGCCAGTAGTGGCGGTACACAGAGCTCTGGGGCCAACGTCCTGACTTTC.

This clonotype was recorded at least ten times. This chain uses TRBV13 with TRBJ2-3; D not certain. The germline V and J ends were trimmed by 5 bases and 4 bases, with 16 bases remaining between them. CDR3 length equals 15 residues. The V gene's germline CDR1 is PRHDT and CDR2 FYEKMQ (reference sequence). Written as DNA, the CDR3 is TGTGCCAGCAGCATCCGGCTAGTTAGGGCAGATACGCAGTATTTT. Translating gives CASSIRLVRADTQYF.

This clonotype has ten or more counts. The chain joins TRBV5-5 to TRBJ2-7, with 12 bases identical to TRBD2. Germline CDR1 reads SGHKS; CDR2 reads YYEKEE (reference sequence). The V and J ends lost 3 bases and 6 bases, in that order; junction bases with no gene match: 4. The CDR3 is made up of 14 amino acids. CDR3 sequence reads: CASSSGLAGSEQYF. In nucleotides, the CDR3 is TGTGCCAGCAGCTCGGGACTAGCGGGCTCCGAGCAGTACTTC.